This T cell receptor (beta chain) is drawn from a study of Graves' ophthalmopathy and Graves' hyperthyroidism (dated by TCRdb to between 2017 and 2018). About the full investigation: Peripheral blood samples were taken at the time of initial diagnosis, before any treatment was given. To tell Graves' ophthalmopathy apart from Graves' hyperthyroidism, and to predict which patients would progress to ophthalmopathy, the study relied on TCR beta repertoire signatures. In total, 120 to 150 blood samples were TCR-sequenced: some 40 ophthalmopathy, around 75 hyperthyroidism and about 17 hyperthyroidism-to-ophthalmopathy patients. To explore V-J signatures that separate ophthalmopathy from hyperthyroidism, a discovery set of about a hundred patients was enrolled, consisting of 43 with ophthalmopathy and some 56 with stable hyperthyroidism. For independent validation, a separate cohort was made up of 18 hyperthyroidism patients plus 17 patients who later progressed from hyperthyroidism to ophthalmopathy. In six hyperthyroidism patients, T-cell repertoires of thyroid tissue and blood were compared. Following sample collection, hyperthyroidism patients were given methimazole at a starting dose of 30 mg daily, and ophthalmopathy patients were given high-dose intravenous methylprednisolone. For training and testing, the 80 to 100 patients in the discovery cohort were randomly divided in a 7:3 ratio. What the study reported, not specific to this receptor: In validation, the model predicted ophthalmopathy progression with over 60% sensitivity and roughly 72% specificity; roughly eleven predicted patients were CT-confirmed with GO in a median of about 7.1 months. In cross-validation, the 13-signature model distinguished ophthalmopathy from stable hyperthyroidism with around 86% sensitivity and 81% to 82% specificity, while in the test set the corresponding values were approximately 79% and 70%. No statistical method was used to predetermine the sample size, and group allocation was not hidden from the investigators. Most expanded thyroid clonotypes with a frequency above 0.001 also appeared in blood, which suggests that blood repertoires may reflect the immune response in the thyroid.

This clonotype was found many times. Its antigen has not been determined. Base qualities are not recorded, but no much larger clone differs from it by a single base. The CDR3 contains 16 residues, cysteine and phenylalanine counted. CDR3 DNA only is kept here, 48 bases in frame from base 1. The germline V gene (reference sequence) specifies LNHNV as CDR1 and YYDKDF as CDR2. Deletion took 0 bases off V and 1 base off J, with a span of 13 bases between the germline ends. Patients with ophthalmopathy had moderately to severely active disease, with a Clinical Activity Score of 3 or more, a NOSPECS grade of 4 or more, and a disease duration of less than 3 months. Patients with other autoimmune diseases, uncontrolled infections, pregnancy or lactation were excluded from the study. Clinical symptoms, serum thyroxine, TRAb, thyroid ultrasound and orbital computed tomography formed the basis of the diagnosis. PBMCs were isolated from roughly 10 ml of fresh peripheral blood by Ficoll-Paque density gradient centrifugation. Total RNA was extracted using Trizol reagent, and RNA quality was checked on an Agilent 2100 Bioanalyzer.

TCR beta CDR3 regions were amplified from RNA transcripts for repertoire sequencing. The first round of RT-PCR was done with HTBI primers and the Qiagen OneStep RT-PCR kit, and was followed by a second round of multiplex PCR, then size selection and purification. Libraries were sequenced on an Illumina HiSeq2000 using paired-end 100 bp reads. The source study handled its data this way. SOAPnuke was used for read processing, and reads with adapters, uncalled bases, a mean Phred below 15, or no exact constant-primer or identifier match were discarded. COPE v1.2.5 was used to merge high-quality paired reads. Clonotypes were defined as unique nucleotide sequences and were aligned to IMGT TRB V, D and J references using MiTCR v1.1. The analysis was limited to V-J combinations with a frequency above 0.0001, which together covered over 99% of the repertoires. For each V-J combination, a TCR clonal expansion and chaos score was defined as F50 clonal expansion divided by the chaos observed in the TCRdist matrix. Welch's t-statistics and random forest were used to narrow the features down to roughly twelve V-J combinations, which were then fed into a naive Bayes classifier. Thyroid-blood repertoire similarity was quantified with the Morisita-Horn index. TCRdb ran its own pipeline on the public reads, namely fastp trimming at Q25 and MiXCR clone calling, and kept in-frame beta chains. Every CDR3 protein is listed once, alongside the most common genes and DNA of its rows. These V and J calls rely on TCRdb rather than the paper's analysis. The sample table lists about 400,000 distinct CDR3 sequences, approximately 20% of them with a count of one. The top ten hold about 1.6% of the sample.

The receptor comes from a woman aged 18-29 years with Graves' ophthalmopathy. Donor details come from another sample of the same person, matched by shared clones. Material for sequencing was peripheral blood. The V and J genes are TRBV15 and TRBJ2-7; TRBD1 might be the D gene, on 5 matching bases. The CDR3 reads as follows: CATSRDLDSASYEQYF. In nucleotide form, the sequence is TGTGCCACCAGCAGAGATCTCGACAGTGCTTCCTACGAGCAGTACTTC. Here the CDR3 is joined to the reference TRBV15 and TRBJ2-7 genes, and the full variable domain is: DAMVIQNPRYQVTQFGKPVTLSCSQTLNHNVMYWYQQKSSQAPKLLFHYYDKDFNNEADTPDNFQSRRPNTSFCFLDIRSPGLGDTAMYLCATSRDLDSASYEQYFGPGTRLTVT.